The 28 T cell receptor beta chains below all came from one sample that was sequenced in a study of patients and donors after allogeneic stem cell transplantation. TCRdb recomputed calls from the RT-PCR reads with MiXCR, one row per CDR3 protein. The table shows more than 850,000 distinct CDR3 sequences, with roughly 18% occurring only once. Sequenced sample: blood, either unsorted or a sorted T cell fraction (not recorded which). Receptors originate from a human donor who was either an allogeneic HSCT recipient or a stem cell or donor lymphocyte infusion donor (not recorded which). It is not recorded whose cells these are; they may come from a transplant donor.

The chain is built from TRBV20-1 and TRBJ2-5; 11 nucleotides line up with TRBD2. V gave up 6 bases and J gave up 1 base; unmatched junction bases: 7. The CDR3 has 15 amino acids. Germline lookup yields CDR1 DFQATT and CDR2 SNEGSKA (reference sequence). Written as DNA, the CDR3 is TGCAGTGCGAGGGGACTAGCGGCCTTCCAAGAGACCCAGTACTTC. Amino acid sequence: CSARGLAAFQETQYF.

In nucleotides, the CDR3 is TGCAGTGCTAGAAAGGGTGGTCTCCAAGAGACCCAGTACTTC. Translating it yields CSARKGGLQETQYF. The chain uses TRBV20-1 and TRBJ2-5; D not resolved. V was trimmed by 2 bases and J by 1 base, leaving 11 bases between them. Per germline, CDR1 DFQATT and CDR2 SNEGSKA (reference sequence). CDR3 length: 14 residues.

This clonotype was detected a few times. The J gene is TRBJ2-3, the V gene TRBV24-1, with D perhaps TRBD1 or TRBD2 (6 bases each). This CDR3 has 13 amino acids. V lost 8 bases, J lost 5 bases, and 13 bases lay in between. Germline V gene sequence: CDR1 KGHDR, CDR2 SFDVKD. In DNA form, the CDR3 reads TGTGCCACCACGCCAGGGGAGGAAGATACGCAGTATTTT. Protein sequence: CATTPGEEDTQYF.

The chain links TRBV9 to TRBJ2-1; D ambiguous. Deletions cut 1 base from V and 6 bases from J, with 8 bases between. CDR1 is SGDLS and CDR2 is YYNGEE in the germline V gene. The CDR3 sequence is 13 residues long. The CDR3 coding sequence is TGTGCCAGCAGCGTAACGTCCGGCAATGAGCAGTTCTTC. It codes for CASSVTSGNEQFF.

This clonotype was detected a few times. The V call is TRBV24-1, the J call TRBJ2-2; 9 positions match TRBD1. Germline V lookup: CDR1 KGHDR, CDR2 SFDVKD. The CDR3 runs 16 residues. V lost 3 bases, J lost 4 bases, and 5 bases stayed unmatched. CDR3 region: CATSDPGQGFTGELFF. The CDR3 bases are TGTGCCACCAGTGATCCGGGACAGGGATTCACCGGGGAGCTGTTTTTT.

The chain uses TRBV10-3 and TRBJ2-7; the match to TRBD2 covers 13 bases. The CDR3 covers 17 residues. Germline assignment: CDR1 ENHRY and CDR2 SYGVKD. V shed 0 bases and J 6 bases; nucleotides not matched to a gene: 8. As DNA, the CDR3 is TGTGCCATCAGTGAGTCCGGGACTAGCGGGGAGAGTTGCGAGCAGTACTTC. Protein product: CAISESGTSGESCEQYF.

This clonotype was detected a few times. This sequence joins TRBV30 and TRBJ2-3; D not resolved. This CDR3 has 12 amino acids. Deletions cut 3 bases from V and 4 bases from J, with 8 bases between. Looked up from germline, CDR1 is GTSNPN and CDR2 is SVGIG (reference sequence). CDR3 nucleotides: TGTGCCTGGAGCCAGAAGCCAGATACGCAGTATTTT. Its protein product is CAWSQKPDTQYF. The full variable domain, in which reference TRBV30 and TRBJ2-3 provide the parts outside the CDR3, is SQTIHQWPATLVQPVGSPLSLECTVEGTSNPNLYWYRQAAGRGLQLLFYSVGIGQISSEVPQNLSASRPQDRQFILSSKKLLLSDSGFYLCAWSQKPDTQYFGPGTRLTVL.

The chain is built from TRBV4-1 and TRBJ2-2; D ambiguous. This CDR3 has 16 amino acids. Germline V gene lookup returns CDR1 MGHRA and CDR2 YSYEKL. With 2 bases removed from V and 5 bases from J, the gap between germline ends came to 15 bases. In nucleotides, the CDR3 is TGCGCCAGCAGCCAACGCGGTAGGGTAGGGACCGGGGAGCTGTTTTTT. Translated: CASSQRGRVGTGELFF.

This clonotype occurred a few times. The chain joins TRBV6-1 to TRBJ2-1, with D possibly TRBD1 on 5 matching bases. The CDR3 contains 14 residues. V was shortened by 5 bases and J by 5 bases, with 13 bases between the two germline ends. Germline V CDR1 and CDR2: MNHNS, SASEGT. CDR3 sequence reads: CASSRGRAHNEQFF. The CDR3 region has the DNA TGTGCCAGCAGTAGGGGCAGGGCCCACAATGAGCAGTTCTTC.

The chain employs TRBV10-3 and TRBJ2-1, with 10 bases fitting TRBD2. The CDR3 length is 17 residues. Unmatched junction bases numbered 9, after V lost 2 bases and J lost 5 bases. The germline gives CDR1 ENHRY, CDR2 SYGVKD. CDR3 in amino acids: CAISEPPSGGVNNEQFF. CDR3 nucleotide sequence: TGTGCCATCAGTGAGCCCCCCAGCGGGGGGGTAAACAATGAGCAGTTCTTC.

The chain couples TRBV30 to TRBJ1-4; no definite D call. V lost 1 base, J lost 10 bases, and 7 bases lay in between. Germline CDR1 is GTSNPN and CDR2 is SVGIG (reference sequence). This CDR3 contains 11 residues. The CDR3 loop is CAWSGAVKLFF. CDR3 in DNA: TGTGCCTGGAGTGGGGCGGTAAAACTGTTTTTT.

The J gene is TRBJ1-1, the V gene TRBV18, with 8 bases identical to TRBD1. Losses at the gene ends were 5 bases for V and 2 bases for J; bases not matched to a gene: 10. Looked up from germline, CDR1 is KGHSH and CDR2 is LQKENI. The CDR3 consists of 16 residues. CDR3 in DNA: TGTGCCAGCTCAATTACCCTCGGGACAGGTAACACTGAAGCTTTCTTT. Its protein is CASSITLGTGNTEAFF.

The rearrangement links TRBV7-6 to TRBJ1-1, with D tentatively TRBD1 (6 bases). CDR1 and CDR2 from the germline V gene are SGHVS and FNYEAQ. The CDR3 runs 16 residues. V lost 2 bases to trimming and J lost 5 bases, with 18 bases between them. Here the CDR3 DNA reads TGTGCCAGCAGCTTAAGGGAGGGATGGGGGGCGACTGAAGCTTTCTTT. Protein product: CASSLREGWGATEAFF.

The chain carries TRBV15 and TRBJ2-3, with 8 bases that match TRBD2. The CDR3 loop spans 16 amino acids. Germline CDR1 is LNHNV and CDR2 is YYDKDF (reference sequence). Losses at the gene ends were 2 bases for V and 2 bases for J; bases not matched to a gene: 6. The CDR3 DNA sequence: TGTGCCACCAGCAGAACCGGGACTAGGGACACAGATACGCAGTATTTT. This sequence encodes CATSRTGTRDTDTQYF.

V usage is TRBV7-9 and J usage is TRBJ2-5, with TRBD2 as a possible D gene (6 bases). CDR3 length: 16 residues. Germline values: CDR1 SEHNR, CDR2 FQNEAQ (reference sequence). Trimming left V 2 bases short and J 6 bases short, with 19 bases between. CDR3 sequence reads: CASSLLVRGGLQTQYF. For the CDR3, the DNA is TGTGCCAGCAGCTTATTAGTGCGGGGAGGATTACAGACCCAGTACTTC.

The V gene is TRBV9, the J gene TRBJ2-3; 7 nucleotides match TRBD1. The CDR3 contains 12 residues. Trimming removed 9 bases from V and 6 bases from J; junction bases left unmatched: 7. The germline CDR1 and CDR2 sequences are SGDLS and YYNGEE. CDR3 in amino acids: CATQGGSDTQYF. The CDR3 nucleotides are TGTGCCACGCAAGGGGGCTCTGATACGCAGTATTTT. The complete variable domain, with remaining parts taken from reference TRBV9 and TRBJ2-3, reads DSGVTQTPKHLITATGQRVTLRCSPRSGDLSVYWYQQSLDQGLQFLIQYYNGEERAKGNILERFSAQQFPDLHSELNLSSLELGDSALYFCATQGGSDTQYFGPGTRLTVL.

A few counts support this clonotype. The CDR3 coding sequence is TGCGCCAGCAGCCACGAGACCGTAGCCAAAAACATTCAGTACTTC. Amino acid sequence: CASSHETVAKNIQYF. The V gene is TRBV4-1, the J gene TRBJ2-4; D not resolved. The length of the CDR3 is 15 residues. Per the germline V gene, CDR1 is MGHRA and CDR2 is YSYEKL. V was clipped by 3 bases and J by 0 bases, with 9 bases between them.

This clonotype was observed a handful of times. The chain employs TRBV20-1 and TRBJ2-1; TRBD2 matches 7 bases. Germline V gene lookup returns CDR1 DFQATT and CDR2 SNEGSKA (reference sequence). The CDR3 has 17 amino acids. Trimming cost V 0 bases and J 4 bases; bases outside gene matches: 12. The CDR3 region is CSARDEPGRGGYNEQFF. CDR3 DNA: TGCAGTGCTAGAGATGAACCCGGGCGCGGGGGATACAATGAGCAGTTCTTC.

This clonotype showed up just a few times. The chain combines TRBV5-5 with TRBJ2-5; D uncertain. CDR3 length equals 16 residues. With 4 bases removed from V and 1 base from J, the gap between germline ends came to 17 bases. Germline V gene sequence: CDR1 SGHKS, CDR2 YYEKEE (reference sequence). The CDR3 DNA sequence: TGTGCCAGCAGCCGTACCACGGTGTCTGTCCAAGAGACCCAGTACTTC. It specifies CASSRTTVSVQETQYF. The entire variable domain, with the rest obtained from reference TRBV5-5 and TRBJ2-5, is as follows: DAGVTQSPTHLIKTRGQQVTLRCSPISGHKSVSWYQQVLGQGPQFIFQYYEKEERGRGNFPDRFSARQFPNYSSELNVNALLLGDSALYLCASSRTTVSVQETQYFGPGTRLLVL.

The rearrangement links TRBV12-3 or TRBV12-4 to TRBJ1-3; 7 bases are shared with TRBD1. The CDR3 is 14 residues long. The junction had 5 bases not matched to a gene; V was cut back by 5 bases and J by 4 bases. DNA for the CDR3: TGTGCCAGCAGTACGCCGACAGGGGGAAACACCATATATTTT. Protein product: CASSTPTGGNTIYF.

The DNA of the CDR3 is TGCGCCAGTAAGACAGGGTTTAGTAATGAAAAACTGTTTTTT. This gives the protein CASKTGFSNEKLFF. The rearrangement uses TRBV5-1 and TRBJ1-4, with TRBD1 matching 7 bases. CDR3 size: 14 residues. V lost 8 bases to trimming and J lost 4 bases; unmatched junction nucleotides: 8. Germline CDR1 SGHRS, CDR2 YFSETQ.

The CDR3 bases are TGTGCCAGCAGTCCTAGTCCCGGGACTGGGGACGGAGAGACCCAGTACTTC. This translates into CASSPSPGTGDGETQYF. The gene calls are TRBV6-1 and TRBJ2-5, with D possibly TRBD2 on 6 matching bases. The CDR3 spans 17 residues. Trimming removed 5 bases from V and 4 bases from J, with 23 bases in between. Germline V gene lookup returns CDR1 MNHNS and CDR2 SASEGT.

The CDR3: CASTLWDNQPQHF. The DNA for the CDR3 is TGTGCCAGCACTCTCTGGGACAATCAGCCCCAGCATTTT. V usage is TRBV6-2 or TRBV6-3 and J usage is TRBJ1-5, with D uncertain. This CDR3 comprises 13 residues. V lost 7 bases to trimming and J lost 3 bases, with 10 bases between them. The germline V gene has CDR1 MNHEY and CDR2 SVGEGT.

Only a few counts were recorded for this clonotype. The CDR3 DNA reads as TGCAGTGCTAGAGTACGGGACAGGGGACTTTCCTATGGCTACACCTTC. It encodes CSARVRDRGLSYGYTF. The chain combines TRBV20-1 with TRBJ1-2, with 10 bases lining up with TRBD1. The CDR3 has 16 residues. V lost 1 base to trimming and J lost 4 bases; unmatched junction nucleotides: 9. Germline V gives CDR1 DFQATT, CDR2 SNEGSKA (reference sequence).

The chain uses TRBV7-9 and TRBJ1-2, with D maybe TRBD1 (5 bases). V lost 5 bases and J 2 bases, leaving 15 bases between the germline ends. CDR3 length: 15 residues. The germline V gene encodes CDR1 SEHNR and CDR2 FQNEAQ (reference sequence). Here the CDR3 DNA reads TGTGCCAGCAGCGCCCCCGGGCGGACAAACTATGGCTACACCTTC. This gives the protein CASSAPGRTNYGYTF. Full variable domain (remainder filled in from reference TRBV7-9 and TRBJ1-2): DTGVSQNPRHKITKRGQNVTFRCDPISEHNRLYWYRQTLGQGPEFLTYFQNEAQLEKSRLLSDRFSAERPKGSFSTLEIQRTEQGDSAMYLCASSAPGRTNYGYTFGSGTRLTVV.

This chain uses TRBV20-1 with TRBJ2-1; TRBD2 matches 8 bases. CDR1 is DFQATT and CDR2 is SNEGSKA in the germline V gene (reference sequence). V gave up 5 bases and J gave up 3 bases; unmatched junction bases: 21. This CDR3 region has 19 residues. CDR3 amino acids: CSAPRTETKREYIYNEQFF. CDR3 sequence (DNA): TGCAGTGCTCCCCGGACAGAGACCAAGCGGGAGTACATCTACAATGAGCAGTTCTTC.

A few counts support this clonotype. The chain carries TRBV4-1 and TRBJ2-7; 8 nucleotides align to TRBD1. V shed 3 bases and J 4 bases; nucleotides not matched to a gene: 11. The germline V gene has CDR1 MGHRA and CDR2 YSYEKL. This CDR3 has 16 residues. This CDR3 reads CASSQTRQGRGYEQYF. The CDR3 DNA reads TGCGCCAGCAGCCAGACCCGACAGGGGCGTGGGTACGAGCAGTACTTC.

This chain links TRBV12-3 or TRBV12-4 with TRBJ1-2, with D perhaps matching TRBD1 (5 bases). CDR3 size: 15 residues. Between the trimmed V and J ends, which lost 3 bases and 4 bases, there was a span of 15 bases. CDR3 protein: CASSFDAGLGYGYTF. The DNA of the CDR3 is TGTGCCAGCAGTTTCGACGCAGGGCTGGGCTATGGCTACACCTTC.